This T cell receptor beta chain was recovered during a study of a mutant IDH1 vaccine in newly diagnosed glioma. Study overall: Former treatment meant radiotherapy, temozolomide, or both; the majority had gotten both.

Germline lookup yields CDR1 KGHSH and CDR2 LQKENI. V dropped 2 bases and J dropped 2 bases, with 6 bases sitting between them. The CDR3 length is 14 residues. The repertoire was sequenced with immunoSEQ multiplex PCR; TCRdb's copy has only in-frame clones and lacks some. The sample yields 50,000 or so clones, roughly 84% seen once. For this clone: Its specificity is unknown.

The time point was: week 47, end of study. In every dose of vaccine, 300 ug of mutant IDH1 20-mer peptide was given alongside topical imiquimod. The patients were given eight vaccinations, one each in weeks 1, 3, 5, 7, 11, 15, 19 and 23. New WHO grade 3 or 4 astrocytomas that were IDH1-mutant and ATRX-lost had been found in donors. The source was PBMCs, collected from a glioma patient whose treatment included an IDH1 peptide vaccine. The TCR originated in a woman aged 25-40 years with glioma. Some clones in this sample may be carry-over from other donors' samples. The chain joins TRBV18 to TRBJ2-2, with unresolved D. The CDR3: CASSPTTNTGELFF. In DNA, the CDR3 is TGTGCCAGCTCACCAACGACTAACACCGGGGAGCTGTTTTTT.